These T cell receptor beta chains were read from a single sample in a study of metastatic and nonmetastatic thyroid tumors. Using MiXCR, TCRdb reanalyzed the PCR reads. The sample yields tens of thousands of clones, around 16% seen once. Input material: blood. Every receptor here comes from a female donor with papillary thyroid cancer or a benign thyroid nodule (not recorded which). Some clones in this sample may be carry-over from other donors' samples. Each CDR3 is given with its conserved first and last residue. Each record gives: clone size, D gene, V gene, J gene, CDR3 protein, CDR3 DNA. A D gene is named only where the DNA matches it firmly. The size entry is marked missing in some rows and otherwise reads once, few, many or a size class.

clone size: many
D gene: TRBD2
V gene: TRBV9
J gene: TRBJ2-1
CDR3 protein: CASSISGRALFF
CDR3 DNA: TGTGCCAGCAGCATAAGCGGGAGGGCCTTGTTCTTC

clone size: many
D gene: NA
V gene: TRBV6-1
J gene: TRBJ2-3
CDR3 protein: CASKGADTQYF
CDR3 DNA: TGTGCCAGCAAGGGGGCAGATACGCAGTATTTT

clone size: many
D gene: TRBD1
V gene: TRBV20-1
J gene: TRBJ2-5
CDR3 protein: CSAGTADEETQYF
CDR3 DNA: TGCAGTGCTGGGACAGCGGATGAGGAGACCCAGTACTTC

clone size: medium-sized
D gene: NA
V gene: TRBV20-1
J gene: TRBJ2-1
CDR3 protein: CTPSPMAGDYNEQFF
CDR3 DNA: TGCACCCCCTCTCCGATGGCAGGGGATTACAATGAGCAGTTCTTC

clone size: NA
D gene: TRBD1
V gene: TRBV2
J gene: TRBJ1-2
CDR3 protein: CASSEPGTVRTNYGYTF
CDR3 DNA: TGTGCCAGCAGCGAACCCGGGACAGTCAGGACTAACTATGGCTACACCTTC

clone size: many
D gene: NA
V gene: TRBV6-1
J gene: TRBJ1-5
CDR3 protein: CASSEALPVGIGSNQPQHF
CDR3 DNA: TGTGCCAGCAGTGAAGCGCTTCCAGTTGGGATAGGGAGCAATCAGCCCCAGCATTTT

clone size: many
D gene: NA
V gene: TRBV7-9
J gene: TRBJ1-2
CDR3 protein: CASSPGGPNYGYTF
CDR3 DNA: TGTGCCAGCAGCCCGGGGGGGCCTAACTATGGCTACACCTTC

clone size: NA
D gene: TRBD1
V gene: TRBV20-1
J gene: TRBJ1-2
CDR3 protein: CSARDRVAYGYTF
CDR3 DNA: TGCAGTGCTAGGGACAGGGTGGCCTATGGCTACACCTTC

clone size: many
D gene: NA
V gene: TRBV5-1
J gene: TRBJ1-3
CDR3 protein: CASSLEGDENTIYF
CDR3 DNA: TGCGCCAGCAGCTTGGAAGGGGATGAAAACACCATATATTTT

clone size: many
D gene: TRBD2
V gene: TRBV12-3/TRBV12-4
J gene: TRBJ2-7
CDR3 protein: CASSRGLAGGYEQYF
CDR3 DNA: TGTGCCAGCAGTCGCGGACTAGCCGGAGGGTACGAGCAGTACTTC

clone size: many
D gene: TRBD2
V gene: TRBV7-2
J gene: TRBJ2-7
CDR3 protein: CASSPAASGFEQYF
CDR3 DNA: TGTGCCAGCAGCCCCGCGGCTAGCGGGTTCGAGCAGTACTTC

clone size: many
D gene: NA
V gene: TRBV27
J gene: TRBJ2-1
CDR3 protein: CASRTEGIYNEQFF
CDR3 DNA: TGTGCCAGCAGGACGGAGGGGATCTACAATGAGCAGTTCTTC

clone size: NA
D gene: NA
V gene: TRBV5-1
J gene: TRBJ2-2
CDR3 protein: CASSFSGVAGELFF
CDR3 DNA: TGCGCCAGCAGCTTCTCAGGGGTGGCCGGGGAGCTGTTTTTT

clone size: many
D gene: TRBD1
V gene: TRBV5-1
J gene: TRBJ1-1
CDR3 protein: CASSLEARTGWGVNTEAFF
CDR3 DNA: TGCGCCAGCAGCTTGGAGGCTCGGACAGGATGGGGGGTGAACACTGAAGCTTTCTTT

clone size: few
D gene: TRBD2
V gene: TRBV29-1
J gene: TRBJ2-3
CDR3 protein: CSVAAGVSTDTQYF
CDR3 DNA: TGCAGCGTTGCCGCGGGAGTTAGCACAGATACGCAGTATTTT

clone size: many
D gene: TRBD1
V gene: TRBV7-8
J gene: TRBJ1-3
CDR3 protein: CASSLGTGIGTIYF
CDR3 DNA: TGTGCCAGCAGCTTAGGGACAGGGATCGGTACCATATATTTT

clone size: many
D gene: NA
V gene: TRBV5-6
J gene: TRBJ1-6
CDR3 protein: CASSFASVLSPLHF
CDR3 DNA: TGTGCCAGCAGCTTTGCATCAGTGCTTTCACCCCTCCACTTT

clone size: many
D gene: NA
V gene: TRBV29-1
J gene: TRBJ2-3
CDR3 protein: CSVWFGGTDTQYF
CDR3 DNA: TGCAGCGTTTGGTTCGGGGGCACAGATACGCAGTATTTT

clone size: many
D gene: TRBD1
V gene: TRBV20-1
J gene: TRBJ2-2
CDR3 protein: CSARDIQRQGAGTGELFF
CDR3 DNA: TGCAGTGCTAGAGATATCCAGAGACAGGGGGCCGGCACCGGGGAGCTGTTTTTT

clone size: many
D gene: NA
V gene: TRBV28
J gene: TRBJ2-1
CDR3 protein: CASSLSRGQFF
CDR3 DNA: TGTGCCAGCAGTTTATCCAGAGGACAGTTCTTC

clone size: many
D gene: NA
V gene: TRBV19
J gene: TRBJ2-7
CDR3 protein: CASRIRDTSSYEQYF
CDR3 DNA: TGTGCCAGTAGGATAAGGGACACGAGCTCCTACGAGCAGTACTTC

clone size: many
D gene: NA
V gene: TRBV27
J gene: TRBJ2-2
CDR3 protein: CASVGVGTGELFF
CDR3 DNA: TGTGCCAGCGTCGGGGTCGGGACCGGGGAGCTGTTTTTT

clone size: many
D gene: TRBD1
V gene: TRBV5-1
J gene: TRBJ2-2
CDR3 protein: CASNEIPGQTGELFF
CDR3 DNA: TGCGCCAGCAACGAAATACCGGGACAGACCGGGGAGCTGTTTTTT

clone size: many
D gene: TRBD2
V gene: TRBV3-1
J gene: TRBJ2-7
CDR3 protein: CASSQEASGRYEQYF
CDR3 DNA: TGTGCCAGCAGCCAAGAGGCTAGCGGGAGGTACGAGCAGTACTTC

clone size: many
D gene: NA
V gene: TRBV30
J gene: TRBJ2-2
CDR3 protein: CAWVGIDRLGTGELFF
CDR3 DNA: TGTGCCTGGGTGGGAATCGACCGGCTTGGCACCGGGGAGCTGTTTTTT